The clone carrying this T cell receptor (beta chain) was observed at least ten times. The antigen is not known. Production of TCR cDNA was by 5'RACE template switching, which also added a universal primer site and UMIs. TCRdb redid the calling of the 5' RACE reads with MiXCR, one entry per CDR3 protein. The repertoire holds some 250,000 distinct CDR3 sequences, approximately 3.5% seen once, with about 19% in the top ten. The sample originates from a study of T cells after yellow fever vaccination. The CDR3 contains 15 residues. Per the germline V gene, CDR1 is SGHTA and CDR2 is FQGTGA. Trimming left V 3 bases short and J 0 bases short, with 10 bases between. Study observations and caveats: Across the CD4 and CD8 compartments, a small share of clonotypes was present in both. Though weaker, the secondary response peaked faster, on day 5 versus 15.

This chain joins TRBV7-3 and TRBJ2-3, with D unresolved. The source was PBMCs, collected 15 days after the yellow fever booster vaccination. The receptor was derived from a young man who received the YFV17D yellow fever vaccine. The CDR3 spells CASSFGVSSTDTQYF. The CDR3 nucleotides read TGTGCCAGCAGCTTTGGGGTGTCTAGCACAGATACGCAGTATTTT.